The 27 T cell receptor beta chains listed next were all sequenced from one sample in a study of blood T cell repertoires in COVID-19. Only in-frame clones appear in the TCRdb table, and some are missing; sequencing was by immunoSEQ multiplex PCR. The data contain 150,000 to 200,000 clones, more than 75% of them singletons. Source material: peripheral blood. These receptors were obtained from a woman in her 40s with COVID-19, enrolled during active disease.

The CDR3 region is CATSEGGAETQYF. CDR3 in DNA: TGTGCCACCAGTGAAGGCGGGGCGGAGACCCAGTACTTC. The gene calls are TRBV24-1 and TRBJ2-5; TRBD2 might be the D (6 bases). The CDR3 runs to 13 residues. Germline V gene sequence: CDR1 KGHDR, CDR2 SFDVKD. V was cut by 4 bases and J by 5 bases, with 10 bases left in between.

The gene calls are TRBV7-2 and TRBJ2-7; the match to TRBD2 covers 10 bases. The trim removed 3 bases at V and 4 bases at J, leaving 15 bases unmatched. CDR3 length equals 18 residues. Germline V gene sequence: CDR1 SGHTA, CDR2 FQGNSA. CDR3 amino acids: CASSFPSGGTSNIYEQYF. Here the CDR3 DNA reads TGTGCCAGCAGCTTCCCTAGCGGGGGAACCTCCAATATTTACGAGCAGTACTTC.

V is TRBV19 and J is TRBJ2-1, with a possible D match to TRBD2 (5 bases). The length of the CDR3 is 11 residues. The V gene's germline CDR1 is LNHDA and CDR2 SQIVND (reference sequence). Trimming left V 7 bases short and J 10 bases short, with 11 bases between. This chain's CDR3 is CASTTPGEQFF. DNA for the CDR3: TGTGCCAGTACGACCCCGGGGGAGCAGTTCTTC.

The chain has TRBV5-1 and TRBJ2-1; 10 bases map to TRBD2. The V and J ends lost 5 bases and 13 bases, in that order; junction bases with no gene match: 18. This CDR3 region has 16 residues. The germline gives CDR1 SGHRS, CDR2 YFSETQ. As DNA, the CDR3 is TGCGCCAGCAGTTTACAAACCGGGACTAGCGCCCCTATACAGTTCTTC. Encoded protein: CASSLQTGTSAPIQFF.

This chain connects TRBV5-1 to TRBJ2-7; no definite D call. The germline V gene encodes CDR1 SGHRS and CDR2 YFSETQ. V lost 5 bases and J lost 3, with 6 bases in between. The CDR3 runs 11 residues. CDR3 bases: TGCGCCAGCAGTTCCTTCTACGAGCAGTACTTC. It codes for CASSSFYEQYF.

The CDR3 region is CASSLYGGGQPQHF. CDR3 coding DNA: TGTGCCAGCAGTTTATATGGTGGGGGCCAGCCCCAGCATTTT. This chain uses TRBV27 with TRBJ1-5; D perhaps matches TRBD1 (6 bases). Germline V gene lookup returns CDR1 MNHEY and CDR2 SMNVEV (reference sequence). This CDR3 contains 14 residues. V lost 1 base to trimming and J lost 7 bases, with 11 bases between them.

The chain employs TRBV6-1 and TRBJ2-7; perhaps TRBD1 as D (6 bases). Germline CDR1 reads MNHNS; CDR2 reads SASEGT. The CDR3 has 12 residues. Trimming left V 3 bases short and J 6 bases short, with 9 bases between. The CDR3 DNA is TGTGCCAGCAGTGATAACAGGGCCGAGCAGTACTTC. Its protein is CASSDNRAEQYF.

The chain carries TRBV25-1 and TRBJ1-2; D might be TRBD1 (6 bases). Germline CDR1 reads MGHDK; CDR2 reads SYGVNS. The length of the CDR3 is 14 residues. V lost 3 bases and J lost 2, with 10 bases in between. As DNA, the CDR3 is TGTGCCAGCAGTGATTGGGACATGAACTATGGCTACACCTTC. It encodes CASSDWDMNYGYTF.

This clone came up a few times. The V gene is TRBV13, the J gene TRBJ2-3; 8 positions match TRBD2. This CDR3 has 16 residues. After removal of 5 bases from V and 10 bases from J, the junction contained 17 bases not matched to a gene. Looked up from germline, CDR1 is PRHDT and CDR2 is FYEKMQ (reference sequence). CDR3 amino acids: CASSPRGGPPQMAQYF. CDR3 DNA: TGTGCCAGCAGCCCCCGCGGGGGGCCCCCACAGATGGCGCAGTATTTT.

The rearrangement links TRBV18 to TRBJ1-5; tentative D call: TRBD1 (5 bases). The CDR3 totals 17 residues. The germline V and J ends were trimmed by 6 bases and 1 base, with 19 bases remaining between them. Germline CDR1 is KGHSH and CDR2 is LQKENI. CDR3 DNA sequence: TGTGCCAGCTCTCACGACAGCCTGATTGGGAGCAATCAGCCCCAGCATTTT. Residues: CASSHDSLIGSNQPQHF.

The genes are TRBV5-4 and TRBJ2-3; 11 nucleotides align to TRBD2. The germline V gene encodes CDR1 SGHNT and CDR2 YYREEE (reference sequence). CDR3 length equals 14 residues. V was pared by 4 bases and J by 6 bases, with 4 bases of the junction left unmatched. The CDR3 DNA sequence: TGTGCCAGCAGCGTAGCGGGGGGGCCGGATACGCAGTATTTT. Translating it yields CASSVAGGPDTQYF.

The chain is built from TRBV5-5 and TRBJ1-5; no clear D gene. Germline V CDR1 and CDR2: SGHKS, YYEKEE (reference sequence). The CDR3 loop spans 14 amino acids. The ends were cut back, 0 bases at V and 5 bases at J, with 9 bases in the middle. CDR3 region: CASSLADRDQPQHF. CDR3 DNA sequence: TGTGCCAGCAGCTTGGCAGATCGGGATCAGCCCCAGCATTTT.

The CDR3 DNA reads TGCAGCGTGGGGTCGTGGCGGGAGAACACTGAAGCTTTCTTT. Protein: CSVGSWRENTEAFF. The V and J genes are TRBV29-1 and TRBJ1-1, with D hard to call. Trimming took 6 bases from V and 1 from J, leaving 15 bases between them. This CDR3 comprises 14 residues. Germline CDR1 SQVTM, CDR2 ANQGSEA.

This clone was seen a few times. V is TRBV5-8 and J is TRBJ1-6, with D hard to call. The CDR3 length is 14 residues. The germline V gene encodes CDR1 SGHTS and CDR2 YDEGEE. The V and J ends lost 0 bases and 9 bases respectively, with 10 bases between them. For the CDR3, the DNA is TGTGCCAGCAGCTTGGTTCGACTCCGTTCACCCCTCCACTTT. It yields the protein CASSLVRLRSPLHF.

The chain is built from TRBV19 and TRBJ2-7; the match to TRBD2 covers 13 bases. CDR1 and CDR2 from the germline V gene are LNHDA and SQIVND (reference sequence). The CDR3 length is 17 residues. J gave up 0 bases and V 3 bases, and 5 bases lay outside the gene matches. This CDR3 is CASSMGTSGVSSYEQYF. In nucleotides, the CDR3 is TGTGCCAGTAGTATGGGGACTAGCGGGGTAAGCTCCTACGAGCAGTACTTC.

This rearrangement joins TRBV21-1 to TRBJ1-1; TRBD1 reflects the table's D call only, with no check against the DNA. TRBV21-1 is designated a pseudogene. The CDR3 is 13 residues long. In DNA form, the CDR3 reads TGTGCCAGCGAGACAGGGGTGAACACTGAAGCTTTCTTT. Translation gives CASETGVNTEAFF.

This chain uses TRBV4-2 with TRBJ2-3, with 10 bases that match TRBD2. CDR3 length: 18 amino acids. Germline V gives CDR1 LGHNA, CDR2 YNFKEQ. V was clipped by 1 base and J by 5 bases; unmatched bases: 12. In DNA, the CDR3 is TGTGCCAGCAGCCAAGCACCCCTGATAGCGGGAGGTGGAGATACGCAGTATTTT. Amino acid sequence: CASSQAPLIAGGGDTQYF.

This clone was counted between two and nine times. The chain links TRBV19 to TRBJ2-7, with a possible D match to TRBD1 (6 bases). Germline loops: CDR1 LNHDA, CDR2 SQIVND (reference sequence). The V end lost 3 bases, the J end lost 4 bases, and 13 bases lay between the germline ends. The CDR3 is 14 amino acids. This chain's CDR3 is CASSMGAGLYEQYF. In nucleotides, the CDR3 is TGTGCCAGTAGTATGGGGGCAGGTTTATACGAGCAGTACTTC.

This chain uses TRBV10-3 with TRBJ1-5; a possible D gene is TRBD1 (5 bases). CDR1 is ENHRY, CDR2 SYGVKD, per germline. The CDR3 sequence is 14 residues long. V was trimmed by 0 bases and J by 2 bases, leaving 5 bases between them. This CDR3 reads CAISESGGNQPQHF. The CDR3 DNA is TGTGCCATCAGTGAGTCAGGGGGCAATCAGCCCCAGCATTTT.

This sequence joins TRBV6-2 or TRBV6-3 and TRBJ1-5, with 8 bases identical to TRBD1. The CDR3 covers 16 residues. V was clipped by 6 bases and J by 2 bases; unmatched bases: 9. The V gene's germline CDR1 is MNHEY and CDR2 SVGEGT. The CDR3 bases are TGTGCCAGCAGCCAGAACCGGGACAGGCGCAATCAGCCCCAGCATTTT. The encoded protein is CASSQNRDRRNQPQHF.

The V call is TRBV4-2, the J call TRBJ2-7, with 8 bases fitting TRBD2. This CDR3 spans 15 amino acids. With 1 base clipped from V and 2 bases from J, the junction kept 4 bases outside the gene matches. The germline gives CDR1 LGHNA, CDR2 YNFKEQ. Here the CDR3 reads CASSQGGGGTYEQYF. In DNA form, the CDR3 reads TGTGCCAGCAGCCAAGGGGGCGGGGGGACCTACGAGCAGTACTTC.

This chain connects TRBV3-1 (or the pseudogene TRBV3-2) to TRBJ1-3; perhaps TRBD1 as D (6 bases). The CDR3 loop spans 14 amino acids. The V end was cut by 10 bases, the J end by 0 bases, with 13 bases between. Looked up from germline, CDR1 is LGHDT and CDR2 is YNNKEL (reference sequence). The CDR3 reads CATALRGSGNTIYF. DNA for the CDR3: TGTGCCACCGCTCTCAGGGGCTCTGGAAACACCATATATTTT.

The V and J genes are TRBV5-1 and TRBJ2-1, with 11 bases aligning to TRBD2. With V trimmed by 0 bases and J by 7 bases, 6 bases remained unmatched. There are 16 residues in the CDR3. CDR1 is SGHRS and CDR2 is YFSETQ in the germline V gene. The CDR3 here is CASSLELAGGLNEQFF. CDR3 coding DNA: TGCGCCAGCAGCTTGGAGCTAGCGGGAGGCCTTAATGAGCAGTTCTTC. Based on the CDR3 plus reference TRBV5-1 and TRBJ2-1, the full variable domain is KAGVTQTPRYLIKTRGQQVTLSCSPISGHRSVSWYQQTPGQGLQFLFEYFSETQRNKGNFPGRFSGRQFSNSRSEMNVSTLELGDSALYLCASSLELAGGLNEQFFGPGTRLTVL.

The chain recombines TRBV3-1 (or the pseudogene TRBV3-2) with TRBJ2-5, with D possibly being TRBD2 (6 bases). Germline-derived CDR1 and CDR2 are LGHDT and YNNKEL (reference sequence). V was shortened by 0 bases and J by 8 bases, with 13 bases between the two germline ends. The CDR3 covers 14 residues. CDR3 sequence reads: CASSQDPGGGTQYF. CDR3 in DNA: TGTGCCAGCAGCCAAGATCCTGGGGGAGGAACCCAGTACTTC.

The chain combines TRBV3-1 (or the pseudogene TRBV3-2) with TRBJ2-3, with D unclear. CDR1 and CDR2 from the germline V gene are LGHDT and YNNKEL (reference sequence). This CDR3 region has 13 residues. Trimming shortened V by 5 bases and J by 4 bases, and 10 bases separated the two germline ends. The CDR3 region has the DNA TGTGCCAGCAGCTATATTAATTCAGATACGCAGTATTTT. Translated, it gives CASSYINSDTQYF.

V gene TRBV18 combines with J gene TRBJ2-5; possibly TRBD2 for D (6 bases). V was cut by 3 bases and J by 2 bases, with 13 bases left in between. The CDR3 contains 15 residues. The germline gives CDR1 KGHSH, CDR2 LQKENI. CDR3 residues: CASSPSYGGQETQYF. The CDR3 coding sequence is TGTGCCAGCTCACCCTCATACGGGGGTCAAGAGACCCAGTACTTC.

This chain connects TRBV29-1 to TRBJ1-3; a possible D gene is TRBD1 (5 bases). Germline V gives CDR1 SQVTM, CDR2 ANQGSEA. This CDR3 is 13 amino acids long. Trimming stripped 5 bases from V and 0 bases from J, with 8 bases between. CDR3 residues: CSVTQGSGNTIYF. CDR3 in DNA: TGCAGCGTTACTCAGGGCTCTGGAAACACCATATATTTT.